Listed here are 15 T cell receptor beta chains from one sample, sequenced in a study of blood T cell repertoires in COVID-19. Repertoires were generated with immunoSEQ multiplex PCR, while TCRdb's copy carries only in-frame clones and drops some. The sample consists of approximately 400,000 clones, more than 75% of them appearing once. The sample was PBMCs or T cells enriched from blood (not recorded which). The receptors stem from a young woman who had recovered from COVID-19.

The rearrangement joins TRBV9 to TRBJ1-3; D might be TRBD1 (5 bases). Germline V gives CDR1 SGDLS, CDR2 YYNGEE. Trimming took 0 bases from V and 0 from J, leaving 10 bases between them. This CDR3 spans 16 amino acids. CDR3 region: CASSVGRQHSGNTIYF. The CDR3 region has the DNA TGTGCCAGCAGCGTAGGAAGACAGCACTCTGGAAACACCATATATTTT.

The DNA for the CDR3 is TGCGCCAGCAGCCAAAGTGTACAGGCGGCGGCCGTATATGGCTACACCTTC. It translates to CASSQSVQAAAVYGYTF. The gene calls are TRBV4-3 and TRBJ1-2, with D perhaps matching TRBD1 (5 bases). Deletions cut 2 bases from V and 5 bases from J, with 21 bases between. CDR3 length equals 17 residues. Germline CDR1 and CDR2: LGHNA and YSLEER.

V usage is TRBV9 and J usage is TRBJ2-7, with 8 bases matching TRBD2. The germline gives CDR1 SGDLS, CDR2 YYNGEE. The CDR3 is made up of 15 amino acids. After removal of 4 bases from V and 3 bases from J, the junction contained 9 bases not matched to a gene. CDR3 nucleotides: TGTGCCAGCAGCTCCGGGGGGGGCCGGGGCTACGAGCAGTACTTC. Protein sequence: CASSSGGGRGYEQYF.

As DNA, the CDR3 is TGTGCCACCAGTGATTCTAGCACAGATACGCAGTATTTT. This gives the protein CATSDSSTDTQYF. The rearrangement joins TRBV24-1 to TRBJ2-3; no clear D. Germline V CDR1 and CDR2: KGHDR, SFDVKD. V lost 2 bases and J lost 0, with 2 bases in between. The CDR3 has 13 residues.

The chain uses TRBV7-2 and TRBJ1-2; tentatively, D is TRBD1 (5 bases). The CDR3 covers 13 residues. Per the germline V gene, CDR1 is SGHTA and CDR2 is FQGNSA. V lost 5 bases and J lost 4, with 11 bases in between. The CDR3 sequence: CASSLGHAYGYTF. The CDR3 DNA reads TGTGCCAGCAGCCTCGGACACGCCTATGGCTACACCTTC.

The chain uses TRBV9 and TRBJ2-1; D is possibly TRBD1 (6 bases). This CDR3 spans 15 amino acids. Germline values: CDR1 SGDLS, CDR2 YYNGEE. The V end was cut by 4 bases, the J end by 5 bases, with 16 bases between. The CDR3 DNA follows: TGTGCCAGCAGCTTAAGGACAGAATACAACAATGAGCAGTTCTTC. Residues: CASSLRTEYNNEQFF.

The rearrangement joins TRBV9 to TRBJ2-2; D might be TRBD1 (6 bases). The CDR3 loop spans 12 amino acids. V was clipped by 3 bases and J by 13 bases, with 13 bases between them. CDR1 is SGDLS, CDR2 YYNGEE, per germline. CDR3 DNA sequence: TGTGCCAGCAGCGAACAGGGACGGTCGCTGTTTTTT. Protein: CASSEQGRSLFF.

CDR3 coding DNA: TGTGCCAGCACCGACAGGGAACCCTATGGCTACACCTTC. It codes for CASTDREPYGYTF. The chain employs TRBV5-8 and TRBJ1-2, with 7 bases identical to TRBD1. Trimming cost V 6 bases and J 4 bases; bases outside gene matches: 6. This CDR3 contains 13 residues. Germline lookup yields CDR1 SGHTS and CDR2 YDEGEE.

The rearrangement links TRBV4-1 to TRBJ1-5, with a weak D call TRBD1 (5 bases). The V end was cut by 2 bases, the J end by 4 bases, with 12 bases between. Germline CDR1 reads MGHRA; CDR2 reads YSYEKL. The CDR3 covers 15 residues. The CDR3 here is CASSQPRQKNQPQHF. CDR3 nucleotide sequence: TGCGCCAGCAGCCAACCCCGACAGAAGAATCAGCCCCAGCATTTT.

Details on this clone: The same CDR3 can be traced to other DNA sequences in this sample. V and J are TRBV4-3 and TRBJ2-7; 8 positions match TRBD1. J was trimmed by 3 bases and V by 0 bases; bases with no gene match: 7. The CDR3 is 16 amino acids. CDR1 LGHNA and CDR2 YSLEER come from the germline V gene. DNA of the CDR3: TGCGCCAGCAGCCAAGATTTAGGGACAGGCGACTACGAGCAGTACTTC. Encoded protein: CASSQDLGTGDYEQYF.

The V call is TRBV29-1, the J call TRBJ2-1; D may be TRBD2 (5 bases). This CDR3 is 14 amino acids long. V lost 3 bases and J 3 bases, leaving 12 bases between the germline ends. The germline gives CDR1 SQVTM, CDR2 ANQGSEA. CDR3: CSVDAASFYNEQFF. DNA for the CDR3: TGCAGCGTTGATGCGGCTAGCTTCTACAATGAGCAGTTCTTC.

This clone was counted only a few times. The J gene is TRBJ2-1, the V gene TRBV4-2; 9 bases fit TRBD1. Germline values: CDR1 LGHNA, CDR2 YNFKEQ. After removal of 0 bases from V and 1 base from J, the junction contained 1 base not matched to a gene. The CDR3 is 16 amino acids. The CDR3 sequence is CASSQDGTGSYNEQFF. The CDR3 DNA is TGTGCCAGCAGCCAAGATGGGACAGGGTCCTACAATGAGCAGTTCTTC.

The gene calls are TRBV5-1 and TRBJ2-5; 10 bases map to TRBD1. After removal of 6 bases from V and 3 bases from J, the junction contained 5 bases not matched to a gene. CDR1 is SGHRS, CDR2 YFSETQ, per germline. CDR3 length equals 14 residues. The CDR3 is CASTHGTGEETQYF. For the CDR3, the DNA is TGCGCCAGCACCCACGGGACAGGGGAAGAGACCCAGTACTTC. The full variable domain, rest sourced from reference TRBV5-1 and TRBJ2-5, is KAGVTQTPRYLIKTRGQQVTLSCSPISGHRSVSWYQQTPGQGLQFLFEYFSETQRNKGNFPGRFSGRQFSNSRSEMNVSTLELGDSALYLCASTHGTGEETQYFGPGTRLLVL.

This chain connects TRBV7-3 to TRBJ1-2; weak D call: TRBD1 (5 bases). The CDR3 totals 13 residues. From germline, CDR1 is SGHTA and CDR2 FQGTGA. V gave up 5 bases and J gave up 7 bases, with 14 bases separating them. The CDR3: CASSADRRGGYTF. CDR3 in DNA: TGTGCCAGCAGCGCTGACAGAAGAGGTGGCTACACCTTC. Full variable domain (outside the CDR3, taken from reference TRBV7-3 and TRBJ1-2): GAGVSQTPSNKVTEKGKYVELRCDPISGHTALYWYRQSLGQGPEFLIYFQGTGAADDSGLPNDRFFAVRPEGSVSTLKIQRTERGDSAVYLCASSADRRGGYTFGSGTRLTVV.

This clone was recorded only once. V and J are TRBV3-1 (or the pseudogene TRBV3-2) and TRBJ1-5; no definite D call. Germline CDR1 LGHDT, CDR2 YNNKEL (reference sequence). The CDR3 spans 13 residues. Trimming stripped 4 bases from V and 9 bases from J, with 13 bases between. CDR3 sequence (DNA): TGTGCCAGCAGCCCGGAAGGGCGGGGGCCCCAGCATTTT. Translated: CASSPEGRGPQHF.